This is a list of T cell receptor beta chains from one sample in a study of cytomegalovirus exposure and HLA in healthy donors. Sequencing used immunoSEQ multiplex PCR; TCRdb keeps in-frame clones, though not all of them. The sample's table shows 100,000 to 150,000 clones. What was sequenced was PBMCs. These receptors came from a man in his late teens or twenties in good health and CMV-seronegative. Both conserved end residues are part of each CDR3. D genes are given only for firm matches.

length,J,V,D,DNA,CDR3
16,TRBJ2-6,TRBV27,TRBD2,TGTGCCAGCAGTTTATGGGGGGGAGCTGGGGCCAACGTCCTGACTTTC,CASSLWGGAGANVLTF
16,TRBJ1-1,TRBV4-2,TRBD1,TGTGCCAGCAGCCAGAGGTCCGGGACAGTTAATAATGAAGCTTTCTTT,CASSQRSGTVNNEAFF
15,TRBJ2-1,TRBV9,.,TGTGCCAGCAGCGTATTTGGAGGAGAGGGAAATGAGCAGTTCTTC,CASSVFGGEGNEQFF
14,TRBJ2-2,TRBV6-5,.,TGTGCCAGCAGTTACGTGTACAGAGTCGGGGAGCTGTTTTTT,CASSYVYRVGELFF
15,TRBJ2-7,TRBV5-4,TRBD1,TGTGCCAGCAGCTTCATGGGACAGGGTGTTTACGAGCAGTACTTC,CASSFMGQGVYEQYF
14,TRBJ2-1,TRBV5-1,.,TGCGCCAGCAGCCTTGGACAGCCAAACAATGAGCAGTTCTTC,CASSLGQPNNEQFF
17,TRBJ2-3,TRBV12-5,TRBD2,TGTGCTAGTGGTTTGGGAATAGCGGGAGGGACCACAGATACGCAGTATTTT,CASGLGIAGGTTDTQYF
13,TRBJ2-5,TRBV29-1,TRBD2,TGCAGCGTTGTGTCTGCGGGAGGGGAGACCCAGTACTTC,CSVVSAGGETQYF
15,TRBJ2-7,TRBV6-5,TRBD1,TGTGCCAGCAGTTACCGTGACAGGGGTAGTTACGAGCAGTACTTC,CASSYRDRGSYEQYF
12,TRBJ1-6,TRBV5-7,.,TGTGCCAGCAGCTCAGGGAATTCACCCCTCCACTTT,CASSSGNSPLHF
13,TRBJ2-7,TRBV6-1,.,TGTGCCAGCGAGGGAGTCGGATTCTACGAGCAGTACTTC,CASEGVGFYEQYF
16,TRBJ2-3,TRBV9,TRBD2,TGTGCCAGCAGCGACAAACTAGCGGGGGGCACAGATACGCAGTATTTT,CASSDKLAGGTDTQYF
19,TRBJ2-6,TRBV2,.,TGTGCCAGCAGTGTAAAGAGGACTTACAGCCTCTCTGGGGCCAACGTCCTGACTTTC,CASSVKRTYSLSGANVLTF
12,TRBJ1-1,TRBV29-1,.,TGCAGCGTTGTGCAGGGTGTCACTGAAGCTTTCTTT,CSVVQGVTEAFF
14,TRBJ1-2,TRBV28,TRBD1,TGTGCCAGCAGCACCCGGGACAGCAACTATGGCTACACCTTC,CASSTRDSNYGYTF
14,TRBJ2-1,TRBV10-1,TRBD1,TGCGCCAGCAGTCCCGGGACAGGGTTCAATGAGCAGTTCTTC,CASSPGTGFNEQFF
15,TRBJ1-2,TRBV19,TRBD1,TGTGCCAGTAGTCCTGGGACAGGGGTGCGGAATGGCTACACCTTC,CASSPGTGVRNGYTF
16,TRBJ1-1,TRBV18,TRBD1,TGTGCCAGCTCACGCGACTTGAGACAGGGGTCGACTGAAGCTTTCTTT,CASSRDLRQGSTEAFF
14,TRBJ1-1,TRBV18,TRBD1,TGTGCCAGCTCCCAGGACAGGCGGAACACTGAAGCTTTCTTT,CASSQDRRNTEAFF
17,TRBJ2-6,TRBV18,TRBD1,TGTGCCAGCTCACAAGGACAGGGGACCTCTGGGGCCAACGTCCTGACTTTC,CASSQGQGTSGANVLTF
16,TRBJ1-2,TRBV5-1,TRBD1,TGCGCCAGCAGCTACCGGGACAGGTCCACTAACTATGGCTACACCTTC,CASSYRDRSTNYGYTF
15,TRBJ2-1,TRBV6-1,TRBD2,TGTGCCAGCAGTGAATCTAGCGGGGGTTCGAATGAGCAGTTCTTC,CASSESSGGSNEQFF
15,TRBJ1-1,TRBV28,.,TGTGCCAGCACCCATCAGACAGCCAGGTACACTGAAGCTTTCTTT,CASTHQTARYTEAFF
16,TRBJ1-4,TRBV5-1,.,TGCGCCAGCAGCTTAAACCCTGGGGCGACCAATGAAAAACTGTTTTTT,CASSLNPGATNEKLFF
11,TRBJ1-4,TRBV6-5,.,TGTGCCAGCGGGAGGGACGAAAAACTGTTTTTT,CASGRDEKLFF
11,TRBJ1-1,TRBV2,.,TGTGCCAGCCACGGGAACACTGAAGCTTTCTTT,CASHGNTEAFF
17,TRBJ2-5,TRBV5-1,TRBD2,TGCGCCAGCCGAGCGGGGACTAGCGGGAGGGCCGAAGAGACCCAGTACTTC,CASRAGTSGRAEETQYF
16,TRBJ2-5,TRBV5-1,.,TGCGCCAGCAGCTTGGCCTTACAGACTCCGGGGGAGACCCAGTACTTC,CASSLALQTPGETQYF
14,TRBJ1-2,TRBV19,.,TGTGCCAGTAGTCAGCAGGGTTCGTATAGTGGCTACACCTTC,CASSQQGSYSGYTF
16,TRBJ1-2,TRBV27,TRBD1,TGTGCCAGCAGTTTCAATCCGGGACAGGGCTCGAAGGGCTACACCTTC,CASSFNPGQGSKGYTF
13,TRBJ2-7,TRBV7-8,.,TGTGCCAGCAGCCCCGGACAGAGCTACGAGCAGTACTTC,CASSPGQSYEQYF
13,TRBJ1-1,TRBV6-1,.,TGTGCCAGCACTCAGGACACGAACACTGAAGCTTTCTTT,CASTQDTNTEAFF
14,TRBJ1-1,TRBV2,.,TGTGCCAGCAGTGTAATGTCAGGGTACACTGAAGCTTTCTTT,CASSVMSGYTEAFF
13,TRBJ1-1,TRBV30,TRBD1,TGTGCCTGGAGTCCCAGGGGGGACACTGAAGCTTTCTTT,CAWSPRGDTEAFF
17,TRBJ1-3,TRBV14,.,TGTGCCAGCAGCCAATTACTAGGACGGAGCTCTGGAAACACCATATATTTT,CASSQLLGRSSGNTIYF
15,TRBJ2-2,TRBV9,TRBD2,TGTGCCAGCAGCTTTAGCGGGGTGAACACCGGGGAGCTGTTTTTT,CASSFSGVNTGELFF
13,TRBJ2-5,TRBV2,TRBD1,TGTGCCAGCATGGGGACAGGGGAAGAGACCCAGTACTTC,CASMGTGEETQYF
13,TRBJ2-7,TRBV4-2,.,TGTGCCAGCAGCCGCGGAGTCTCCTACGAGCAGTACTTC,CASSRGVSYEQYF
15,TRBJ1-4,TRBV27,.,TGTGCCAGCAGCAATATGGCGGGGCTCGGTGAAAAACTGTTTTTT,CASSNMAGLGEKLFF
14,TRBJ1-2,TRBV5-4,TRBD1,TGTGCCAGCAGTCCGGGACAGGCTGCCTATGGCTACACCTTC,CASSPGQAAYGYTF